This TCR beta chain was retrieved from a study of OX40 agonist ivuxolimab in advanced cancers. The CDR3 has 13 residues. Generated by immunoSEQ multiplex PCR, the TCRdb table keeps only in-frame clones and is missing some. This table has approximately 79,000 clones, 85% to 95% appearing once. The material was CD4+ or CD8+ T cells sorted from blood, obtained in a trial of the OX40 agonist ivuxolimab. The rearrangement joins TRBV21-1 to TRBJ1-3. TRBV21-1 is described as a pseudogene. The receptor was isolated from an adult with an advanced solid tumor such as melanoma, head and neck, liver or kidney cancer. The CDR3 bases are TGTGCCAGCAGCCTATGCTCTGGATACACCATATATTTT. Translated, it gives CASSLCSGYTIYF.